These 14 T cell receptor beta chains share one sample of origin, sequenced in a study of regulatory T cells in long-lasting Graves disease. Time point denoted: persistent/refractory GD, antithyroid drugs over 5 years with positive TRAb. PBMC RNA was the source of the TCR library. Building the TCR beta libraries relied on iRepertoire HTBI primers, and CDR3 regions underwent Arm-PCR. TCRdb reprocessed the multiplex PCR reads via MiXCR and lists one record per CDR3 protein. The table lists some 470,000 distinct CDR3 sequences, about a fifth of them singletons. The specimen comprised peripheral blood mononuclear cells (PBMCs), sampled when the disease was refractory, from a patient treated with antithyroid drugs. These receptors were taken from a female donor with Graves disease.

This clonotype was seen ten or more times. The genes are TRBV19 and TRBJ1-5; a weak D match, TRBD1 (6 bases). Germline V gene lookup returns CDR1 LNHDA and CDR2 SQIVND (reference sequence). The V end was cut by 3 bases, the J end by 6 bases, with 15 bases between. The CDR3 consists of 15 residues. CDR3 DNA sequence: TGTGCCAGTAGTATCGGACAGAGTTTCAGTCAGCCCCAGCATTTT. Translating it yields CASSIGQSFSQPQHF. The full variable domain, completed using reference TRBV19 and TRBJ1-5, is DGGITQSPKYLFRKEGQNVTLSCEQNLNHDAMYWYRQDPGQGLRLIYYSQIVNDFQKGDIAEGYSVSREKKESFPLTVTSAQKNPTAFYLCASSIGQSFSQPQHFGDGTRLSIL.

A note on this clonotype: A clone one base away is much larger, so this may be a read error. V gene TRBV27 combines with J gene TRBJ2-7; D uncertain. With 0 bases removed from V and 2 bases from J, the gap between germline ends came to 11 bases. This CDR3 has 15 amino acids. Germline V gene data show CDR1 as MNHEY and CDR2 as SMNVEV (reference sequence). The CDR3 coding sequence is TGTGCCAGCAGTTTATCATACAAAGCTCCCTACGAGCAGTACTTC. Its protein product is CASSLSYKAPYEQYF.

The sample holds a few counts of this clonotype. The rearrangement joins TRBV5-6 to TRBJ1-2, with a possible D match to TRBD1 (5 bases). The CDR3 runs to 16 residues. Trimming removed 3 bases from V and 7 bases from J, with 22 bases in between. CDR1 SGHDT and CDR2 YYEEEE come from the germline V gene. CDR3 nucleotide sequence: TGTGCCAGCAGCTCGCGCCTTTACCGGGACTCACTTGGCTACACCTTC. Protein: CASSSRLYRDSLGYTF.

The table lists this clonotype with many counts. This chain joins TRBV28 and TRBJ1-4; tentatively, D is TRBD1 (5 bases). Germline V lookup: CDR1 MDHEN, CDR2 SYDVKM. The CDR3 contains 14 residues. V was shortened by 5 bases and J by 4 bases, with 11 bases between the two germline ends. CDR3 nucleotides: TGTGCCAGCAGTCCGGGACCGCTTAATGAAAAACTGTTTTTT. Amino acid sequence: CASSPGPLNEKLFF. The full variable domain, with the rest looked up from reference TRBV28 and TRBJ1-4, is DVKVTQSSRYLVKRTGEKVFLECVQDMDHENMFWYRQDPGLGLRLIYFSYDVKMKEKGDIPEGYSVSREKKERFSLILESASTNQTSMYLCASSPGPLNEKLFFGSGTQLSVL.

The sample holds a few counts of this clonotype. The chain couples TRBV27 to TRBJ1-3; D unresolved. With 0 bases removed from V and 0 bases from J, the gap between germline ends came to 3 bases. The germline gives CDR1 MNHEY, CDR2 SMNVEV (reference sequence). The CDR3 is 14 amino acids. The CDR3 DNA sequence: TGTGCCAGCAGTTTATCAATCTCTGGAAACACCATATATTTT. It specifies CASSLSISGNTIYF.

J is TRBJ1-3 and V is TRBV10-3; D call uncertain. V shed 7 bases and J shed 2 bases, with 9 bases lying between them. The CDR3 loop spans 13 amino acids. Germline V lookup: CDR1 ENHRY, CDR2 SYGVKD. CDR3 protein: CAIKPGTGNTIYF. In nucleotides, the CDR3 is TGTGCCATCAAGCCAGGAACTGGAAACACCATATATTTT.

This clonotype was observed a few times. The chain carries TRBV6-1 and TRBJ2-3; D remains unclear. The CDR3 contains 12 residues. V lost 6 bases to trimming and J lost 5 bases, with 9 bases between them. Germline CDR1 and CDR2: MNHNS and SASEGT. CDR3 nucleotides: TGTGCCAGCAGGGGGTTGGGAGATACGCAGTATTTT. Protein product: CASRGLGDTQYF.

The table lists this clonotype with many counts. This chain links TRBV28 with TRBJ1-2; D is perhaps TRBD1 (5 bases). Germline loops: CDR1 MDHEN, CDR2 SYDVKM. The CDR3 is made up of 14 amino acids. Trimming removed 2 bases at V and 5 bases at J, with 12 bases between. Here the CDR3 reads CASSLISDIYGYTF. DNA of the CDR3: TGTGCCAGCAGTTTAATCTCGGACATATATGGCTACACCTTC.

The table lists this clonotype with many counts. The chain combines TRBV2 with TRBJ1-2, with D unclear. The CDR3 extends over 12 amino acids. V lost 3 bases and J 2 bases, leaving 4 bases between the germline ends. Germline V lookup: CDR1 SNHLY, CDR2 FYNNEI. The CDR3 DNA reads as TGTGCCAGCAGTGACGACAACTATGGCTACACCTTC. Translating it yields CASSDDNYGYTF. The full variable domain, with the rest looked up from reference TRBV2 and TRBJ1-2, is EPEVTQTPSHQVTQMGQEVILRCVPISNHLYFYWYRQILGQKVEFLVSFYNNEISEKSEIFDDQFSVERPDGSNFTLKIRSTKLEDSAMYFCASSDDNYGYTFGSGTRLTVV.

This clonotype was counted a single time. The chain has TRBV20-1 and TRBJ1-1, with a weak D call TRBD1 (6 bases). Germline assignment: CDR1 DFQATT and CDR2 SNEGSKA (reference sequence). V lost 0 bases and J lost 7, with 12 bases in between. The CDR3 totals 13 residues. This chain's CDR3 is CSARDPWTDEAFF. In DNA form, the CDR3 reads TGCAGTGCTAGAGATCCCTGGACAGATGAAGCTTTCTTT.

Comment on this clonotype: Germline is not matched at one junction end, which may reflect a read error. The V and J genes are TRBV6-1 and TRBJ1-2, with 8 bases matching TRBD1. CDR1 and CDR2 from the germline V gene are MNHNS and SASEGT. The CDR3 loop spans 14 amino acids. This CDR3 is CATSRDRSSYGYTF. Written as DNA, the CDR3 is TGTGCCACCAGTAGGGACAGGTCCTCCTATGGCTACACCTTC.

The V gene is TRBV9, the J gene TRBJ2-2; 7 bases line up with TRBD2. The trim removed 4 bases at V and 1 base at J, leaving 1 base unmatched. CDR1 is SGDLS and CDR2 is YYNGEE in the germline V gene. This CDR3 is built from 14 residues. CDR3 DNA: TGTGCCAGCAGCCGGGAGGTGAACACCGGGGAGCTGTTTTTT. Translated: CASSREVNTGELFF.

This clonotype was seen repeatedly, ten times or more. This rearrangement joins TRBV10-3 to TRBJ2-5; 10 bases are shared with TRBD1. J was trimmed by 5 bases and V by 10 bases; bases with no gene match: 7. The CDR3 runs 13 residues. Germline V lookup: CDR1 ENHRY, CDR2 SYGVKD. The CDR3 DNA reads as TGTGCCACCGAGACAGGGGGCGGTGAGACCCAGTACTTC. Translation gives CATETGGGETQYF.

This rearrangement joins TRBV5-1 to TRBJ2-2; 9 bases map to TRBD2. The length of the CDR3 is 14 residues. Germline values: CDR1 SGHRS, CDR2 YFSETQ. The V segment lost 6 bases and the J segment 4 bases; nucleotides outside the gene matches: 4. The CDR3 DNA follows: TGCGCCAGCAATCTAGCGGGGTCCACCGGGGAGCTGTTTTTT. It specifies CASNLAGSTGELFF.